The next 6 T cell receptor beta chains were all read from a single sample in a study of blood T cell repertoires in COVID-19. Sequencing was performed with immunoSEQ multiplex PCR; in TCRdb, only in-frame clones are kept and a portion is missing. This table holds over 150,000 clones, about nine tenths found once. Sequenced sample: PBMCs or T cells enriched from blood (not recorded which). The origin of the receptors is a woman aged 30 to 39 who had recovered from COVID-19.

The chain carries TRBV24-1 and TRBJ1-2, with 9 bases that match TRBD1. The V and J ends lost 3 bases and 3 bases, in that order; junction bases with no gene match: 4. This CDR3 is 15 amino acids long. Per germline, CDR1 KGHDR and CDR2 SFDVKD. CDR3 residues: CATSDQRTGDYGYTF. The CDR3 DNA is TGTGCCACCAGTGATCAGAGGACAGGGGACTATGGCTACACCTTC.

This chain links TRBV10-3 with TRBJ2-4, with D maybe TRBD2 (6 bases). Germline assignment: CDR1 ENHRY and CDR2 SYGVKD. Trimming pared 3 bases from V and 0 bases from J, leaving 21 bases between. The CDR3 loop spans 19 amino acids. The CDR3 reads CAISEGVADQLLAKNIQYF. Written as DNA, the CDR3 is TGTGCCATCAGTGAAGGTGTAGCGGACCAACTATTAGCCAAAAACATTCAGTACTTC.

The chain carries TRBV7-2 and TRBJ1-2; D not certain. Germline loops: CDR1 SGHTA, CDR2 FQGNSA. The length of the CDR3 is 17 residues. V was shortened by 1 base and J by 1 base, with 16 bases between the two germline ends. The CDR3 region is CASSLEAGRKSNYGYTF. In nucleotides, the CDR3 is TGTGCCAGCAGCTTAGAGGCGGGCAGAAAAAGTAACTATGGCTACACCTTC.

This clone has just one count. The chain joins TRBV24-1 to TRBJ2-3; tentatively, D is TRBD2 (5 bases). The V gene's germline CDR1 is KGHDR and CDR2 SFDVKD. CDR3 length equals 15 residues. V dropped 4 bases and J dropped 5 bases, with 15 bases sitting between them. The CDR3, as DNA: TGTGCCACCAGTGACCCCGGGATCTCTGTAGATACGCAGTATTTT. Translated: CATSDPGISVDTQYF.

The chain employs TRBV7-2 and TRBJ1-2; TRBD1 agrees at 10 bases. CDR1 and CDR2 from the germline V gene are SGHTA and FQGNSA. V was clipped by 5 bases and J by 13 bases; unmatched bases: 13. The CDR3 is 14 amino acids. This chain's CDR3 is CASSLQPGTGVITF. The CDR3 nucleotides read TGTGCCAGCAGCCTCCAACCTGGGACAGGGGTTATCACCTTC.

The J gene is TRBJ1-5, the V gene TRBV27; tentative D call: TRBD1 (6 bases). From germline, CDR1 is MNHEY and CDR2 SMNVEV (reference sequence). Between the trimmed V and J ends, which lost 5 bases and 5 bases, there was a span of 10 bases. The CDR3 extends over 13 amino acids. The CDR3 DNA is TGTGCCAGCAGTCTGGACAGTTATCAGCCCCAGCATTTT. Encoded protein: CASSLDSYQPQHF.